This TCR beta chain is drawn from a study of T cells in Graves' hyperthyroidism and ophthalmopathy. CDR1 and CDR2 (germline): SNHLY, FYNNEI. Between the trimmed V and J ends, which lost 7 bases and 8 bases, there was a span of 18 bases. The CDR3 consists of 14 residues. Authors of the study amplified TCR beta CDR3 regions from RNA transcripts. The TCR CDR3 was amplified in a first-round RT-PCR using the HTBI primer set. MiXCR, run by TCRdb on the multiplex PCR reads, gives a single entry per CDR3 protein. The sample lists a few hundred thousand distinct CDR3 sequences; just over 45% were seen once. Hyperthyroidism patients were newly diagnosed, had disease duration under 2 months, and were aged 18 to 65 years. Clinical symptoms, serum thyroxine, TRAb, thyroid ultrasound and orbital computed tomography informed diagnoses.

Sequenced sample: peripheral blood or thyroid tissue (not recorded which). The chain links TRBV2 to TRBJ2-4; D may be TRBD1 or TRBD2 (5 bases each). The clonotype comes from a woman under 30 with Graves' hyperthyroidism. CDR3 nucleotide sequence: TGTGCCAGCACCGACATGCGGGTAGGGGACATTCAGTACTTC. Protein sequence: CASTDMRVGDIQYF.